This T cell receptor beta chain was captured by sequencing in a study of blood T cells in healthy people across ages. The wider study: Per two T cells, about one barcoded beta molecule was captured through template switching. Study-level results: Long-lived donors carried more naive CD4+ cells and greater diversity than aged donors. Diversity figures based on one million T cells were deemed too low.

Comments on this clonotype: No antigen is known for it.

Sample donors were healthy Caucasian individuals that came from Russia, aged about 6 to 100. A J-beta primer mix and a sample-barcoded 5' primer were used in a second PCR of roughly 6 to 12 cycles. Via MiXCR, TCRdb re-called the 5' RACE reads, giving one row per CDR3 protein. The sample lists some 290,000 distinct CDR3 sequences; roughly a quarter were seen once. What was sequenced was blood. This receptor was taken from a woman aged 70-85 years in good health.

The CDR3 loop reads CSNRGNEQFF. CDR3 in DNA: TGCTCTAACAGGGGCAATGAGCAGTTCTTC. This rearrangement joins TRBV20-1 to TRBJ2-5; 7 nucleotides align to TRBD1. Near its end, the DNA agrees better with TRBJ2-1, so the J call may be wrong. CDR3 size: 10 residues. Germline loops: CDR1 DFQATT, CDR2 SNEGSKA (reference sequence).